The TCR beta chain described here comes from a study of spatial heterogeneity in lung cancer. Study context: Detected sequences consistently included more beta-chain ones than alpha-chain ones.

Germline CDR1 is MNHEY and CDR2 is SVGEGT. CDR3 length equals 15 residues. Between the trimmed V and J ends, which lost 6 bases and 4 bases, there was a span of 18 bases. This clonotype showed up just a few times. Time point reported: sample taken at primary tumor resection. Whole RNA from tumor, nontumor lung or frozen PBMC was sequenced unsorted. The donors, 70 to 80 patients with untreated early-stage non-small cell lung cancer, provided the samples. TCRdb redid the calling of the 5' RACE reads with MiXCR, one entry per CDR3 protein. The repertoire has roughly 82,000 distinct CDR3 sequences, over 10% of them found once; the top ten carry 3.5% to 5.5%.

This sample comprised PBMCs, obtained at surgery. This receptor was taken from a male donor with early-stage non-small cell lung cancer. The chain joins TRBV6-2 or TRBV6-3 to TRBJ1-2; tentatively, D is TRBD1 (6 bases). The CDR3 is CASSPPPDSGYGYTF. The CDR3 nucleotides read TGTGCCAGCAGCCCACCTCCGGACAGTGGCTATGGCTACACCTTC.